This T cell receptor beta chain was identified during a study of T cell responses to AZD1222 COVID-19 vaccine. CDR1 and CDR2 from the germline V gene are GTSNPN and SVGIG (reference sequence). The CDR3 consists of 12 residues. Trimming took off 2 bases at V and 3 bases at J, with 5 bases between the two ends. A remark on this clone: As yet, its antigen is unknown.

Data came from immunoSEQ multiplex PCR; TCRdb stores just in-frame clones and leaves some out. The sample includes approximately 110,000 clones, under 95% of them seen just once. Notes on the study in general: Spike-specific TCRs gained breadth and depth after people received two AZD1222 doses.

Sequenced material: peripheral blood, taken on day 0 of AZD1222 vaccination. The source is an adult in good health. The genes are TRBV30 and TRBJ1-3; no firm D call. The CDR3 coding sequence is TGTGCCTGGAGTATTCGTGGAAACACCATATATTTT. Residues: CAWSIRGNTIYF.